One and the same sample provided the 9 T cell receptor beta chains below, sequenced in a study of T cells expressing NK-cell markers. TCRdb reanalyzed the 5' RACE reads, giving one entry per CDR3 protein sequence and no DNA. The listing contains a few hundred thousand distinct CDR3 sequences. Input material: blood T cells: a sorted CD56 or NKG2C T cell subset, CD4+ or CD8+ T cells, or bulk PBMC T cells (not recorded which). Every receptor here comes from a man aged 18 to 70 in good health.

J is TRBJ2-3 and V is TRBV11-2; TCRdb outputs TRBD2, but without DNA this stays unchecked. The CDR3 is 15 residues long. Germline V gives CDR1 SGHAT, CDR2 FQNNGV. The chain's CDR3 is CASRVAGGRGDTQYF.

This sequence joins TRBV5-1 and TRBJ2-7; TCRdb calls TRBD2, which cannot be checked without DNA. In germline, CDR1 is SGHRS, CDR2 YFSETQ. CDR3 size: 15 residues. The CDR3 sequence is CASRGLAGDRYEQYF.

The J gene is TRBJ2-3, the V gene TRBV7-2. The CDR3 sequence is 15 residues long. Germline V gives CDR1 SGHTA, CDR2 FQGNSA. The CDR3 loop is CASSLGAGYTDTQYF.

The chain combines TRBV27 with TRBJ2-7. CDR1 is MNHEY, CDR2 SMNVEV, per germline (reference sequence). This CDR3 spans 14 amino acids. The CDR3 spells CASSRPGRSYEQYF.

The chain carries TRBV12-3 or TRBV12-4 and TRBJ1-5; TCRdb names TRBD1, which stays unverified in the absence of DNA. CDR3 length equals 12 residues. The CDR3 sequence: CASSPVGRPQHF.

The chain combines TRBV5-1 with TRBJ2-4. Germline V gene data show CDR1 as SGHRS and CDR2 as YFSETQ. The CDR3 sequence is 13 residues long. CDR3 loop: CASSLSATDIQYF.

J is TRBJ1-5 and V is TRBV21-1; there is no DNA to check the TCRdb D call of TRBD1. TRBV21-1 is termed a pseudogene. CDR3 size: 16 residues. CDR3 protein: CASSPRDGGRDQPQHF.

The rearrangement uses TRBV7-9 and TRBJ1-1; TCRdb indicates TRBD1, and absent DNA this call remains unverified. Germline CDR1 and CDR2: SEHNR and FQNEAQ (reference sequence). The CDR3 covers 15 residues. The CDR3 protein is CASSLDRDRGTEAFF.

The chain carries TRBV12-3 or TRBV12-4 and TRBJ2-7; the TCRdb D gene call, TRBD1, has no DNA to confirm it. The CDR3 is 16 amino acids. CDR3: CASSFSGGAKSFEQYF.